This T cell receptor (beta chain) was sequenced during a study of blood T cell repertoires in COVID-19. Study as a whole: The United States, Italy and Spain supplied acute and convalescent COVID-19 samples. The analysed material was cDNA or gDNA that came from T cells, B-cell-depleted T cells, or PBMCs.

Trimming took 1 base from V and 2 from J, leaving 9 bases between them. Germline values: CDR1 GTSNPN, CDR2 SVGIG (reference sequence). CDR3 length: 13 amino acids. Methods used by the authors: Estimated nucleated cell counts came from reference gene primer amplification. TCRdb's table, derived via immunoSEQ multiplex PCR, lists solely in-frame clones and lacks some. V, J and clone size reflect that table, while D and trimming were determined from the DNA. Counted here are hundreds of thousands of clones, roughly 90% occurring once; the ten biggest clones make up 1.4% to 1.5%. The sequence came from a woman in her 30s with active or convalescent COVID-19. Sequencing was performed on peripheral blood. This chain joins TRBV30 and TRBJ2-7; D is undetermined. CDR3 region: CAWSARLTYEQYF. CDR3 nucleotides: TGTGCCTGGAGTGCCCGACTGACCTACGAGCAGTACTTC. Filled out from reference TRBV30 and TRBJ2-7, the complete variable domain reads SQTIHQWPATLVQPVGSPLSLECTVEGTSNPNLYWYRQAAGRGLQLLFYSVGIGQISSEVPQNLSASRPQDRQFILSSKKLLLSDSGFYLCAWSARLTYEQYFGPGTRLTVT.